Listed below are T cell receptor beta chains from one sample, sequenced in a study of shared clonotypes between healthy human individuals. Assay: immunoSEQ multiplex PCR; the TCRdb copy retains only in-frame clones and omits some. The table lists around 700,000 clones, around 67% of them singletons. Sequenced input: memory CD4+ T cells sorted from blood. These TCRs come from a woman in her 30s in good health. CDR3s include the opening cysteine and the closing phenylalanine or tryptophan. Each record gives: V gene, D gene, J gene, clone size, CDR3 DNA, CDR3 protein. The D gene is left open where the match is weak. Rows may omit the clone size; those that give it use once, few, many or a size class.

>TRBV5-1|-|TRBJ2-3|-
TGCGCCAGCAGCTTGGACTCAGGGGCCACAGATACGCAGTATTTT
CASSLDSGATDTQYF
>TRBV11-3|-|TRBJ2-7|-
TGTGCCCGCAGGATTGGGAGAAGCGGCCATAATTACGAGCAGTACTTC
CARRIGRSGHNYEQYF
>TRBV2|-|TRBJ2-6|-
TGTGCCAGCACCGGGTCTGGGGCCAACGTCCTGACTTTC
CASTGSGANVLTF
>TRBV6-4|TRBD2|TRBJ2-1|many
TGTGCCAGCAGTGACGGCAGCGGGGGAAAGAATGAGCAGTTCTTC
CASSDGSGGKNEQFF
>TRBV29-1|-|TRBJ2-5|-
TGCAGCGTTGAATCTCCCCGGGTTCGAGAGACCCAGTACTTC
CSVESPRVRETQYF
>TRBV4-2|-|TRBJ2-3|-
TGTGCTAGCAGCCAAGCTAGCTCCGGTGCCGCAGATACGCAGTATTTT
CASSQASSGAADTQYF
>TRBV5-1|-|TRBJ2-1|few
TGCGCCAGCAGCACGGAGTGGGAAGGATACAATGAGCAGTTCTTC
CASSTEWEGYNEQFF
>TRBV6-5|-|TRBJ1-1|-
TGTGCCAGCAGCCGCCTAGAGGAGGACACTGAAGCTTTCTTT
CASSRLEEDTEAFF
>TRBV28|-|TRBJ2-7|once
TGTGCCAGCAGTTTGAATGCCTACGAGCAGTACTTC
CASSLNAYEQYF
>TRBV18|TRBD2|TRBJ2-2|once
TGTGCCAGCTCACCAAGAAGCGGGAGCACCGGGGAGCTGTTTTTT
CASSPRSGSTGELFF
>TRBV6-6|-|TRBJ1-3|-
TGTGCCAGCAGCCAGGGGTCTGGAAACACCATATATTTT
CASSQGSGNTIYF
>TRBV19|-|TRBJ1-5|many
TGTGCCAGTAGTCGCCAGGGGTGGGAGAATCAGCCCCAGCATTTT
CASSRQGWENQPQHF
>TRBV28|TRBD1|TRBJ1-1|-
TGTGCCAGCAGTTTAGATGACAGGGGGCCGGCTTTCTTT
CASSLDDRGPAFF
>TRBV27|TRBD2|TRBJ2-2|-
TGTGCCAGCAGGGAGACTAGCGGTAACACCGGGGAGCTGTTTTTT
CASRETSGNTGELFF
>TRBV28|-|TRBJ1-5|-
TGTGCCAGCAGTTTATTAGGTCGGAACAATCAGCCCCAGCATTTT
CASSLLGRNNQPQHF
>TRBV7-9|TRBD2|TRBJ2-6|-
TGTGCCAGCAGCCGACCCTCTCGGGGGGCTGGGGCCAACGTCCTGACTTTC
CASSRPSRGAGANVLTF
>TRBV2|-|TRBJ1-2|few
TGTGCCAGCAGTGAAAGGGGATCAAACTATGGCTACACCTTC
CASSERGSNYGYTF
>TRBV2|TRBD1|TRBJ2-1|-
TGTGCCAGCAACTCAAACACAGGGGGCAATGAGCAGTTCTTC
CASNSNTGGNEQFF
>TRBV28|-|TRBJ1-5|-
TGTGCCACCACCGGGGGAAATAATCAGCCCCAGCATTTT
CATTGGNNQPQHF
>TRBV11-1|-|TRBJ2-5|few
TGTGCCAGCAGCTTGACGGTGGTGCAGGTAGCGGCCCAGTACTTC
CASSLTVVQVAAQYF
>TRBV10-1|-|TRBJ1-5|-
TGCGCCAGCAGTGCCGGGTTAAGTCAGCCCCAGCATTTT
CASSAGLSQPQHF
>TRBV5-1|-|TRBJ2-1|-
TGCGCCAGCAGCTTGGGTAATAGCCTCTCCTACAATGAGCAGTTCTTC
CASSLGNSLSYNEQFF
>TRBV19|-|TRBJ1-5|-
TGTGCCAGTAGTATAGACCCCCGGGGGGGCAATCAGCCCCAGCATTTT
CASSIDPRGGNQPQHF
>TRBV6-1|-|TRBJ2-7|-
TGTGCCAGCAGTGAAGATGGGAGTTGGCAGTACTTC
CASSEDGSWQYF
>TRBV5-1|-|TRBJ2-5|once
TGCGCCAGCAGCGGCAGGCACCGCCAAGAGACCCAGTACTTC
CASSGRHRQETQYF
>TRBV5-4|TRBD1|TRBJ1-2|-
TGTGCCAGCAGTGCCGGGACAGGGTCCTACTATGGCTACACCTTC
CASSAGTGSYYGYTF